The entry below gives a single T cell receptor (beta chain) sequence along with its context. There is no known antigen for this receptor. No much larger clone is present one base from it, and per-base qualities are unavailable. This entry belongs to a study of cytomegalovirus exposure and HLA in healthy donors (dated by TCRdb to 2015 to 2018). In the study overall: According to an earlier analysis of around 600 of the donors, about 179 million T cells yielded roughly 110 million unique TCR beta sequences and about 300 Gb of sequence data. Alongside the repertoire data, information on donor age, sex, ethnicity and CMV serostatus was compiled. The aim of the study was to test whether cataloging public T cell receptors could identify signatures of past pathogen exposure. An earlier analysis of around 580 of the donors used high-throughput TCR beta sequencing to judge whether each TCR beta V gene segment behaved as functional or pseudogenic. Class I and class II HLA loci were covered by the typing at four-digit resolution. Of the approximately 370 genotyped donors, 75% to 85% were placed in the genetic ancestry cluster associated with self-reported Caucasian donors. Among under 450 genotyped donors of the cohort, an average of about 240,000 unique TCR beta nucleotide sequences were sequenced per donor, approximately 20% of them non-productive. Roughly 300 gigabases of sequencing data and approximately 80 million unique TCR sequences were included in an early release covering over 600 HLA-typed donors. A later genetic analysis took genome-wide SNP genotypes for about three fifths of the 666 donors and used that subset as a discovery cohort. Rather than using new phenotypic data, the later analysis identified candidate immune exposures from TCR beta sequences and from how often those sequences occurred across donors. All discovery cohort repertoires had been generated using a single sequencing platform. Typing coverage differed by locus: A, B, C, DRB1 and DQB1 were typed in about 629-640 donors, DQA1 in roughly 510, DPA1 in over 600, and DPB1 in 400 to 490. A later analysis re-examined previously published TCR beta repertoires from just over 650 donors and added high-resolution HLA genotyping to investigate patterns of TCR occurrence. Using immunosequencing, the study profiled T cell repertoires from roughly 650 subjects and related those repertoires to cytomegalovirus serostatus. Because of strong linkage in the cohort, five DR-DQ haplotypes were treated as single units for association and clustering. The study combined high-throughput TCR immunosequencing, statistical association of individual TCRs with disease status, and machine learning to predict cytomegalovirus infection status. In addition to the first cohort of approximately 650 subjects, a separate validation cohort of some 120 different subjects was used. Broad study findings and their caveats: In a later analysis, TCR association rates were found to vary across HLA loci, with the most associated TCRs seen for DRB1 alleles and the fewest for HLA-C alleles. Because HLA typing was unavailable for some donors at each locus, only the typed subset was used in association tests. In a later analysis, most CMV-associated TCR beta chains were found to appear HLA-restricted, with HLA associations seemingly driven largely by CMV exposure. A cluster of highly shared sequence variants was judged likely to be a technical artifact of the sequencing pipeline. Most TCR sequences were seen in very few donors, while some public TCRs were found in many individuals. The authors suggested that the approach could potentially be extended to other disease states and immunological phenotypes. This cohort had only TCR beta chains sequenced, and the lack of alpha or paired-chain data limited which features could be detected. CMV serostatus was the only immune exposure information available for the cohort. A further reported finding was that TCR beta sequences accurately predicted the HLA-A and HLA-B alleles for most subjects in the first cohort. In a later analysis, HLA-associated TCR beta chains were found to be more clonally expanded and to have lower generation probabilities than equally common non-associated chains. An association between a missense DCLRE1C variant and V-gene and J-gene trimming of TCR beta chains was found in a later genetic analysis and replicated in an independent cohort. Compared with the approximately 700-donor mean, donors in an Asian-associated ancestry cluster had fewer N-insertions in productive TCRs, according to a later genetic analysis. Cytomegalovirus status was reported to be diagnosed by the classifier with high specificity and sensitivity in both the original and validation cohorts. In vitro tests confirmed that a few of the cytomegalovirus-associated TCR beta chains recognize cytomegalovirus antigens. Presence/absence analyses assumed roughly uniform sequencing depth across donors, an assumption that may not hold. Some IMGT-functional V segments, including TRBV6-2 and TRBV6-3, could not be distinguished by the 87-base-pair reads and were therefore excluded. Because counts were too low, approximately 15 rarely observed V segments, including chromosome 9 orphons, were excluded from the earlier analysis of 500 to 700 of the donors. The study gave a list of 150 to 200 TCR beta chains associated with cytomegalovirus. Strong co-occurrence of HLA alleles, especially DR and DQ, made assigning TCR associations to individual alleles difficult. In an earlier analysis of around 500 of the donors, most TCR beta V segments appeared in productive rearrangements about 87% or about 30% of the time, broadly matching IMGT annotations. In a later analysis, 16,951 TCR beta sequences were associated with specific HLA alleles at a false discovery rate of 0.05. Correlated functional status among segregating V segments might reflect linkage disequilibrium, but an unknown experimental factor could not be ruled out. Several of the top co-occurrence clusters appeared to be linked to parvovirus B19, influenza, CMV and Epstein-Barr virus, according to a later analysis.

The library was made by the immunoSEQ multiplex PCR assay. The multiplex PCR relied on a mix of 60 forward primers for TCR Vbeta segments and 13 reverse primers for TCR Jbeta segments. A multiplex PCR assay on genomic DNA amplified the CDR3 region of rearranged TCR beta genes. The amplified TCR beta libraries were sequenced on the Illumina HiSeq System as 87-base-pair reads. Processing in the source paper ran as follows. Across the 500 to 850 repertoires, a later analysis counted tens of millions of unique TCR beta chains, around 10 million of which were shared by at least two donors. Raw reads were error-corrected and collapsed into unique sequences by a nearest-neighbor algorithm in which closely related sequences were merged to remove PCR and sequencing errors. To assign V, D and J gene segments, CDR3 sequences were aligned to IMGT reference sequences. For a sequence to be retained, a match of at least six nucleotides to both a V gene segment and a J gene segment was required. A rearrangement counted as productive if the CDR3 had no stop codons and remained in frame with V and J, and every other rearrangement counted as non-productive. CDR3 was defined according to IMGT convention as the region running from the second conserved V-encoded cysteine to the conserved J-encoded phenylalanine. Sequences without an unambiguous match to a single V gene segment were excluded from the earlier analysis of about 640 of the donors. In an earlier analysis of a few hundred of the donors, a V segment was called functional when productive rearrangements were above 56.7%, and segregating when the standard deviation between donors exceeded 5%. A statistical classification framework was built to diagnose cytomegalovirus status from the catalog of TCR beta chain sequences. V and J gene assignment, in a later analysis, came from comparing TCR nucleotide sequences with IMGT/GENE-DB human TR gene sequences. The TCRdist pipeline was used in a later analysis to assign CDR3 sequences and most-parsimonious VDJ recombination scenarios. In a later analysis, each TCR beta chain was defined by its CDR3 amino acid sequence together with its V-gene family, and reads lacking a unique V-gene family were excluded. To address suspected cross-contamination and a sequencing artifact, a later analysis removed over 500 highly shared, low-generation-probability nucleotide sequences. A later analysis calculated a clonal expansion index for each public chain from normalized within-repertoire ranks of inferred template counts. A later analysis computed generation probabilities with a VDJ recombination model fitted to out-of-frame rearrangements, and checked the results against IGoR. In a later analysis, TCR-TCR, TCR-HLA and TCR-CMV co-occurrence was scored with hypergeometric tests, and a repertoire-size bias correction was applied to TCR pairs. In a later analysis, false discovery rates were estimated by permuting HLA or CMV assignments 20 times. In a later analysis, co-occurring TCRs were grouped using DBSCAN, with TCRdist sequence similarity added in when clustering inside HLA-allele-positive subsets. Repertoires with fewer than 30,000 or more than 120,000 public chains were left out of co-occurrence clustering, as were about 5 repertoires with anomalous nucleotide sharing. The table comes from immuneACCESS by way of TCRdb, which keeps in-frame sequences with V and J called. Part of the clones is missing from these tables; in studies checked, under half for an unresolved V gene and the rest for unknown reasons. V, J and clone size reflect that table, while D and trimming were determined from the DNA. Recorded for this sample are about 160,000 clones; approximately 85% of them occurred a single time. The biggest ten clones account for more than 0.75% of the sample.

Including cysteine and phenylalanine, the CDR3 has 13 amino acids. Here the CDR3 DNA is all that survives: 39 bases in frame from base 1. Cut back by 5 bases and 4 bases, the V and J ends lie 11 bases apart. Sequences LNHDA (CDR1) and SQIVND (CDR2) are obtained from the germline V gene (reference sequence). The cohort consisted of some 670 healthy bone marrow donors. At the time of sampling, every cohort member was nominally healthy, though immune exposures that went unrecorded were likely present. The donor tested CMV seropositive and was one of the 289 seropositive cohort members. Each donor provided a peripheral blood sample, and peripheral blood mononuclear cells were used for TCR beta sequencing. Genomic DNA extraction from the blood cell samples was performed with the Qiagen DNeasy Blood Extraction Kit.

The TCR comes from a girl aged 2-10 years in good health and CMV-seropositive. The sample was PBMCs. The chain joins TRBV19 to TRBJ1-1, with no D gene named confidently. The CDR3 is CASSHGSGTEAFF. The DNA is TGTGCCAGTAGTCACGGGTCGGGCACTGAAGCTTTCTTT.